This is a list of T cell receptor beta chains from one sample in a study of PD-1 blockade in classical Hodgkin lymphoma. Sequencing was performed with immunoSEQ multiplex PCR; in TCRdb, only in-frame clones are kept and a portion is missing. The sample contains approximately 17,000 clones, roughly 90% of which appear only once. The sample consisted of peripheral blood mononuclear cells (PBMCs). The source is a human donor with classical Hodgkin lymphoma. Both conserved end residues are part of each CDR3. The D gene is left open where the match is weak. Rows may omit the clone size; those that give it use once, few, many or a size class.

len	d_gene	v_gene	abundance	j_gene	CDR3aa	CDR3nt
14	-	TRBV29-1	-	TRBJ2-5	CSVSLSGRRETQYF	TGCAGCGTTTCCCTTTCGGGGAGAAGGGAGACCCAGTACTTC
14	TRBD2	TRBV6-1	-	TRBJ2-7	CASSVETSIAEQYF	TGTGCCAGCAGTGTAGAGACTAGCATCGCCGAGCAGTACTTC
15	TRBD1	TRBV27	-	TRBJ2-3	CASKLGQGGVGTQYF	TGTGCCAGCAAGCTGGGACAGGGTGGAGTTGGTACGCAGTATTTT
16	-	TRBV25-1	once	TRBJ2-1	CASSASSLSDYNEQFF	TGTGCCAGCAGTGCGAGTTCCCTAAGCGACTACAATGAGCAGTTCTTC
14	-	TRBV11-2	-	TRBJ1-4	CASSLRRLNEKLFF	TGTGCCAGCAGCTTAAGACGGCTTAATGAAAAACTGTTTTTT
15	-	TRBV19	-	TRBJ2-2	CASKVAPILTGELFF	TGTGCCAGTAAAGTGGCCCCGATTCTCACCGGGGAGCTGTTTTTT
14	-	TRBV6-1	-	TRBJ1-5	CASSVGGREQPQHF	TGTGCCAGCAGTGTTGGAGGGAGGGAACAGCCCCAGCATTTT
14	-	TRBV28	-	TRBJ2-1	CASSFRGSYNEQFF	TGTGCCAGCAGTTTCCGGGGATCCTACAATGAGCAGTTCTTC
14	-	TRBV14	-	TRBJ1-1	CASSQDLMNTEAFF	TGTGCCAGCAGCCAAGATTTGATGAACACTGAAGCTTTCTTT
14	-	TRBV5-5	once	TRBJ2-5	CASSLGSYQETQYF	TGTGCCAGCAGCTTGGGGAGCTACCAAGAGACCCAGTACTTC
13	-	TRBV25-1	-	TRBJ2-1	CASSYGGDNEQFF	TGTGCCAGCAGTTATGGTGGCGACAATGAGCAGTTCTTC
12	TRBD1	TRBV6-5	-	TRBJ1-1	CASSQGGTVAFF	TGTGCCAGCAGCCAGGGGGGAACAGTAGCTTTCTTT
16	-	TRBV4-1	once	TRBJ2-5	CASSQEGRLEGETQYF	TGCGCCAGCAGCCAAGAAGGGAGGCTAGAGGGCGAGACCCAGTACTTC
15	-	TRBV21-1	once	TRBJ2-1	CAISPLAGAHRGQFF	TGTGCCATCTCTCCCCTAGCGGGAGCCCATCGGGGTCAGTTCTTC
14	-	TRBV30	-	TRBJ1-4	CAWPGGATNEKLFF	TGTGCCTGGCCCGGGGGGGCAACTAATGAAAAACTGTTTTTT
11	-	TRBV20-1	once	TRBJ1-2	CSAPRENGYTF	TGCAGTGCACCCAGGGAGAATGGCTACACCTTC
14	-	TRBV5-1	-	TRBJ1-2	CASSPGAGMDGYTF	TGCGCCAGCAGCCCCGGGGCAGGGATGGACGGCTACACCTTC
14	-	TRBV5-1	-	TRBJ2-5	CASSQAGIRETQYF	TGCGCCAGCAGCCAGGCGGGTATAAGGGAGACCCAGTACTTC
15	-	TRBV27	-	TRBJ2-7	CASSLRDWGSYEQYF	TGTGCCAGCAGTTTGAGGGATTGGGGCTCCTACGAGCAGTACTTC
14	-	TRBV19	-	TRBJ1-3	CASRTVGPGNTIYF	TGTGCCAGTCGGACGGTGGGACCTGGAAACACCATATATTTT
14	-	TRBV19	-	TRBJ2-2	CASSSTVNTGELFF	TGTGCCAGTAGTTCAACAGTGAACACCGGGGAGCTGTTTTTT